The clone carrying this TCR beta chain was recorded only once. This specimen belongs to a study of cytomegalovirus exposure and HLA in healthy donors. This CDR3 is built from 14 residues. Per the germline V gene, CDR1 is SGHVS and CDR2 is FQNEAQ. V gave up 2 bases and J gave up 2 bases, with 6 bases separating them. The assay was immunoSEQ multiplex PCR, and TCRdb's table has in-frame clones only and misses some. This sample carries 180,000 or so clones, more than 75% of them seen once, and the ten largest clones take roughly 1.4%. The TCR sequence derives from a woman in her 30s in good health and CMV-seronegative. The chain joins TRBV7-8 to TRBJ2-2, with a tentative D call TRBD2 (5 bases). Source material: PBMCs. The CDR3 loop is CASSLTGNTGELFF. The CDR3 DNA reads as TGTGCCAGCAGCTTAACGGGAAACACCGGGGAGCTGTTTTTT.